This T cell receptor (beta chain) was profiled in a study of blood T cell repertoires in COVID-19. Background on the study: Donors in the United States, Italy and Spain gave samples during acute or convalescent COVID-19. Sources were T cells, B-cell-depleted T cells, or PBMCs; the material itself was cDNA or gDNA.

Per the original data handling: Reference gene primer amplification gave estimated nucleated cell counts. Data came from immunoSEQ multiplex PCR; TCRdb stores just in-frame clones and leaves some out. The DNA was the basis for D and trimming; V, J and clone size are from that table. This sample carries 84,000 or so clones, over 70% of them seen once, and the ten largest clones take about 12%. Trimming cost V 5 bases and J 1 base, with 11 bases left between them. Per germline, CDR1 SEHNR and CDR2 FQNEAQ (reference sequence). The CDR3 contains 14 residues. This clone was recorded many times. This receptor was taken from a woman between 35 and 50 years old with active or convalescent COVID-19. V usage is TRBV7-9 and J usage is TRBJ1-1, with D unresolved. Sequencing was done on a sample of peripheral blood. CDR3 in amino acids: CASSKLSPNTEAFF. Here the CDR3 DNA reads TGTGCCAGCAGCAAACTGTCCCCGAACACTGAAGCTTTCTTT. Using reference TRBV7-9 and TRBJ1-1 for the parts outside the CDR3, the full variable domain is DTGVSQNPRHKITKRGQNVTFRCDPISEHNRLYWYRQTLGQGPEFLTYFQNEAQLEKSRLLSDRFSAERPKGSFSTLEIQRTEQGDSAMYLCASSKLSPNTEAFFGQGTRLTVV.